This T cell receptor beta chain was sequenced during a study of blood T cell repertoires in COVID-19 (TCRdb year 2020). The study in broad terms: Samples covering the acute and convalescent phases of COVID-19 were provided by collaborators in the United States, Italy and Spain. The material from the prospective study consisted of cDNA or gDNA derived from T cells, B-cell-depleted T cells, or PBMCs. Subjects who had been exposed to COVID-19, were actively infected with it, or had recovered from it provided the deeply sampled blood TCRbeta repertoires that made up the dataset. The repertoires were released in a freely available public database intended as a resource for research on the immune response to SARS-CoV-2. The samples were drawn from two sources: the first 160 participants of the ongoing ImmuneRACE study, and 1,200 or so subjects contributed by 6 global collaborators. The sample metadata nearly always contained a de-identified subject ID, COVID-19 status, age in years and sex. Where HLA class I and class II types were available, the types were taken from metadata supplied by the sample provider, not from assay-based typing. Here is what the overall study found, with its caveats: The quantity of clinical and demographic metadata differed by source and by participant and was supplied without curation.

TCRbeta CDR3 regions were amplified from genomic DNA by means of the immunoSEQ Assay, a bias-controlled multiplex PCR. The paper's data handling went like this. The number of nucleated cells in each sample was estimated from the amplification of reference gene primers within the assay. To quantify the absolute abundance of each unique TCRbeta CDR3 rearrangement, sequence reads were collapsed and filtered. For each sample, productive Simpson clonality was calculated as the square root of Simpson's diversity index over productive rearrangements. TCRdb took over this immuneACCESS table, retaining in-frame rearrangements with V and J assigned. Such tables are incomplete; in checked studies, under half of the missing clones stem from an unresolved V gene, and the remainder is unexplained. V and J calls plus clone size are reproduced from that table; the DNA served to infer D and trimming. A total of approximately 270,000 clones appear in this sample, 80% to 90% of them only once. The leading ten clones occupy approximately 4.2% of the sample.

For this chain, trimming is 5 bases at the V end and 7 bases at the J end, and the number of junction bases without a gene match is 10. From the cysteine up to the phenylalanine, the CDR3 has a length of 15 residues. Of the read, only the CDR3 DNA is kept; its 45 bases are in frame from base 1. The germline V gene yields SGHRS for CDR1 and YFSETQ for CDR2. As regards this clone: What this receptor recognizes is not known. No quality values exist for individual bases; no much larger clone is one base distant.

Participants in the prospective study were enrolled through a virtual design, were aged 18 to 89 years, and lived in 24 United States geographic areas. In the prospective study, cohorts were assigned on the basis of participant-reported clinical history obtained from a screening survey and a study questionnaire. For ImmuneRACE Cohort 3, a participant was defined as recovered based on two consecutive negative NP/OP PCR tests, clearance by a healthcare professional, or resolution of symptoms. In the prospective study, mobile phlebotomists collected whole blood, serum and a nasopharyngeal or oropharyngeal swab from each participant. Prospective study participants could optionally give additional blood draws and questionnaires over an approximately two-month period. Before DNA extraction, blood samples from the prospective study were shipped at room temperature or frozen.

The source is a woman aged 30 to 39 who had recovered from COVID-19. The chain is assembled from TRBV5-1 and TRBJ2-3; 10 middle bases align to TRBD1. Sequenced sample: PBMCs or T cells enriched from blood (not recorded which). At the DNA level, the sequence is TGCGCCAGCAGTCTTCCGGGACAGGGGATGCATACGCAGTATTTT. Translation gives CASSLPGQGMHTQYF.